The 8 T cell receptor beta chains in this list originate from one sample, sequenced in a study of Ad26.COV2.S vaccination and SARS-CoV-2 variants. The assay was immunoSEQ multiplex PCR, and TCRdb's table has in-frame clones only and misses some. The sample yields 350,000 to 600,000 clones, approximately 90% seen once. Treatment reported: 19 received Ad26.COV2.S at low or high dose, single or two shots; five or six received placebo; per-sample allocation not given. All samples were drawn on day 63, counting from the first vaccine or placebo injection. Sequenced here: peripheral blood, sampled in a trial of Ad26.COV2.S vaccine versus placebo. Every receptor here comes from a person aged 18-60 years who received the Ad26.COV2.S COVID-19 vaccine or a placebo.

CDR3 sequence (DNA): TGTGCCAGCAGTGATTTTCTCACAGGGGGCATAAGGGGCAATCAGCCCCAGCATTTT. Translation: CASSDFLTGGIRGNQPQHF. The V call is TRBV2, the J call TRBJ1-5; 9 bases map to TRBD1. V dropped 3 bases and J dropped 2; count of bases not matched to a gene: 14. This CDR3 contains 19 residues. Per the germline V gene, CDR1 is SNHLY and CDR2 is FYNNEI.

This clone occurred once. The chain has TRBV28 and TRBJ1-5; the D is unclear. The CDR3 sequence is 14 residues long. Germline CDR1 is MDHEN and CDR2 is SYDVKM. The V end was cut by 3 bases, the J end by 5 bases, with 11 bases between. This CDR3 is CASSFPDRYQPQHF. The CDR3 DNA sequence: TGTGCCAGCAGTTTCCCGGACCGATATCAGCCCCAGCATTTT.

The CDR3 loop is CASSRTGQGDGYTF. In nucleotides, the CDR3 is TGTGCCAGCAGCAGGACGGGACAGGGGGATGGCTACACCTTC. The rearrangement uses TRBV9 and TRBJ1-2, with 11 bases identical to TRBD1. This CDR3 is built from 14 residues. Trimming cost V 4 bases and J 6 bases; bases outside gene matches: 5. Germline V gene data show CDR1 as SGDLS and CDR2 as YYNGEE.

Concerning this clone: Other DNA sequences from this sample encode an identical CDR3 as well. The chain employs TRBV6-5 and TRBJ1-2; a possible D gene is TRBD1 (5 bases). CDR1 is MNHEY and CDR2 is SVGAGI in the germline V gene. This CDR3 comprises 13 residues. V was trimmed by 3 bases and J by 4 bases, leaving 9 bases between them. Here the CDR3 DNA reads TGTGCCAGCAGTTATGCAGGGAGCTATGGCTACACCTTC. Translated, it gives CASSYAGSYGYTF.

The chain joins TRBV28 to TRBJ1-6, with D maybe TRBD1 (5 bases). V lost 3 bases to trimming and J lost 4 bases, with 10 bases between them. Germline CDR1 MDHEN, CDR2 SYDVKM. The length of the CDR3 is 15 residues. The CDR3 DNA is TGTGCCAGCAGTTTGGTGACAGCTTATAATTCACCCCTCCACTTT. This codes for CASSLVTAYNSPLHF.

The J gene is TRBJ2-1, the V gene TRBV3-1 (or the pseudogene TRBV3-2), with no clear D. The V end lost 0 bases, the J end lost 8 bases, and 5 bases lay between the germline ends. The CDR3 sequence is 12 residues long. CDR1 LGHDT and CDR2 YNNKEL come from the germline V gene (reference sequence). As DNA, the CDR3 is TGTGCCAGCAGCCAAGATAAGGATGAGCAGTTCTTC. It is translated as CASSQDKDEQFF.

The chain employs TRBV7-9 and TRBJ1-6; tentatively, D is TRBD1 (5 bases). The CDR3 runs to 14 residues. CDR1 SEHNR and CDR2 FQNEAQ come from the germline V gene (reference sequence). Trimming took off 6 bases at V and 10 bases at J, with 16 bases between the two ends. The CDR3 nucleotides read TGTGCCAGCAGATCTGACCGCCGGGGGTCACCCCTCCACTTT. Encoded protein: CASRSDRRGSPLHF.

This clone was seen just once. The rearrangement uses TRBV6-5 and TRBJ1-2; D possibly corresponds to TRBD1 (5 bases). The CDR3 spans 15 residues. The V gene lost 0 bases and the J gene lost 7 bases, with 15 bases spanning the gap. Per germline, CDR1 MNHEY and CDR2 SVGAGI. The DNA for the CDR3 is TGTGCCAGCAGTTACTCGAAAAGGGGAGTGGGTGGCTACACCTTC. This translates into CASSYSKRGVGGYTF.